This is a list of T cell receptor beta chains from one sample in a study of shared clonotypes between healthy human individuals. Here immunoSEQ multiplex PCR was the method, and the copy in TCRdb shows in-frame clones only, minus some. The sample consists of some 2.3 million clones, 80% to 95% of them appearing once. Sequencing was performed on naive CD4+ T cells from PBMCs. These receptors were obtained from a man between 18 and 35 years old in good health. Some clones in this sample may be carry-over from other donors' samples. CDR3s include the opening cysteine and the closing phenylalanine or tryptophan. The order of the fields is CDR3 DNA, CDR3 protein, D gene, J gene, clone size, V gene. A D gene is named only where the DNA matches it firmly. A clone size is listed for some rows: how often the clone was seen (once, few, many), or a class if it is expanded.

cdr3_nt: TGTGCCAGCAGCTTGGACAGGGGACGTGTCAATCAGCCCCAGCATTTT; cdr3_aa: CASSLDRGRVNQPQHF; d_call: TRBD1; j_call: TRBJ1-5; clone_size: once; v_call: TRBV5-8
cdr3_nt: TGTGCCAGCAGTTTAACCCCCTCTTCGAGCGAGCAGTACTTC; cdr3_aa: CASSLTPSSSEQYF; d_call: -; j_call: TRBJ2-7; clone_size: -; v_call: TRBV28
cdr3_nt: TGTGCCAGCAGTAAGGGGGACCTAAACACTGAAGCTTTCTTT; cdr3_aa: CASSKGDLNTEAFF; d_call: -; j_call: TRBJ1-1; clone_size: -; v_call: TRBV2
cdr3_nt: TGTGCCAGCTCACCTTCAGGCAACCAGCCCCAGCATTTT; cdr3_aa: CASSPSGNQPQHF; d_call: -; j_call: TRBJ1-5; clone_size: -; v_call: TRBV18
cdr3_nt: TGCAGCGTTGACGCCAGGCGAGGCGAGCAGTACTTC; cdr3_aa: CSVDARRGEQYF; d_call: -; j_call: TRBJ2-7; clone_size: -; v_call: TRBV29-1
cdr3_nt: TGTGCCAGCAGCTACGGACCCGACTCTGGAAACACCATATATTTT; cdr3_aa: CASSYGPDSGNTIYF; d_call: -; j_call: TRBJ1-3; clone_size: -; v_call: TRBV5-4
cdr3_nt: TGTGCCAGCAGCCCGGGCCCACGGGGGGAGACCCAGTACTTC; cdr3_aa: CASSPGPRGETQYF; d_call: -; j_call: TRBJ2-5; clone_size: -; v_call: TRBV2
cdr3_nt: TGTGCCATCAGTGAGCGGAGGGATAGAAACACCATATATTTT; cdr3_aa: CAISERRDRNTIYF; d_call: -; j_call: TRBJ1-3; clone_size: -; v_call: TRBV10-3
cdr3_nt: TGCGCCAGCAGCCAAGCCAGCCGGAACACCGGGGAGCTGTTTTTT; cdr3_aa: CASSQASRNTGELFF; d_call: -; j_call: TRBJ2-2; clone_size: -; v_call: TRBV4-1
cdr3_nt: TGTGCCAGCAACCTGGGGGGCCAGCCCCAGCATTTT; cdr3_aa: CASNLGGQPQHF; d_call: -; j_call: TRBJ1-5; clone_size: -; v_call: TRBV28
cdr3_nt: TGTGCCAGCGGGGCAGCAGGAAACACCATATATTTT; cdr3_aa: CASGAAGNTIYF; d_call: -; j_call: TRBJ1-3; clone_size: -; v_call: TRBV28
cdr3_nt: TGTGCCAGCAGCTTCAAACAGAACACAGATACGCAGTATTTT; cdr3_aa: CASSFKQNTDTQYF; d_call: -; j_call: TRBJ2-3; clone_size: -; v_call: TRBV7-2
cdr3_nt: TGCGCCAGCAGCCAAGACGCTGGCCCCTACCAAGAGACCCAGTACTTC; cdr3_aa: CASSQDAGPYQETQYF; d_call: -; j_call: TRBJ2-5; clone_size: once; v_call: TRBV4-3
cdr3_nt: TGTGCCAGCAGCTTACTCGGCAGGGAGAGCAATCAGCCCCAGCATTTT; cdr3_aa: CASSLLGRESNQPQHF; d_call: -; j_call: TRBJ1-5; clone_size: -; v_call: TRBV7-2
cdr3_nt: TGTGCCAGCAGCCGTGGCCTATCCTACGAGCAGTACTTC; cdr3_aa: CASSRGLSYEQYF; d_call: -; j_call: TRBJ2-7; clone_size: -; v_call: TRBV7-3
cdr3_nt: TGTGCCAGCAGGCGGTCGGGCGGGGAGCTGTTTTTT; cdr3_aa: CASRRSGGELFF; d_call: -; j_call: TRBJ2-2; clone_size: -; v_call: TRBV28
cdr3_nt: TGTGCCAGCAGTCCCCTGAGCGGCGGGGAAAAGGGGAAGACCCAGTACTTC; cdr3_aa: CASSPLSGGEKGKTQYF; d_call: -; j_call: TRBJ2-5; clone_size: -; v_call: TRBV27
cdr3_nt: TGTGCCAGTAGTATTCATACGGGAGGGCCTGAGAATGAGCAGTTCTTC; cdr3_aa: CASSIHTGGPENEQFF; d_call: TRBD2; j_call: TRBJ2-1; clone_size: few; v_call: TRBV19
cdr3_nt: TGTGCCGGCCGCCGGGACAGCTACTACGAGCAGTACTTC; cdr3_aa: CAGRRDSYYEQYF; d_call: TRBD1; j_call: TRBJ2-7; clone_size: -; v_call: TRBV27
cdr3_nt: TGTGCCAGCAGCGCTCGGGACAGGTCCAATGAGCAGTTCTTC; cdr3_aa: CASSARDRSNEQFF; d_call: TRBD1; j_call: TRBJ2-1; clone_size: -; v_call: TRBV7-8
cdr3_nt: TGTGCCAGTAGTCACCGGACAGGGGGCCAACTCTTT; cdr3_aa: CASSHRTGGQLF; d_call: TRBD1; j_call: TRBJ1-1; clone_size: -; v_call: TRBV19
cdr3_nt: TGTGCCAGCAGTTACGGACTACCCACAGATACGCAGTATTTT; cdr3_aa: CASSYGLPTDTQYF; d_call: -; j_call: TRBJ2-3; clone_size: -; v_call: TRBV7-9
cdr3_nt: TGTGCCAATCCCGGACTAGCGGGCACAGATACGCAGTATTTT; cdr3_aa: CANPGLAGTDTQYF; d_call: TRBD2; j_call: TRBJ2-3; clone_size: -; v_call: TRBV19
cdr3_nt: TGCGCCAGCAGCTTGGGGGACACCCTGTATTTT; cdr3_aa: CASSLGDTLYF; d_call: -; j_call: TRBJ1-3; clone_size: -; v_call: TRBV5-1
cdr3_nt: TGTGCCAGCTCTACTCTAGGCGGCGAGTCTGGAAACACCATATATTTT; cdr3_aa: CASSTLGGESGNTIYF; d_call: -; j_call: TRBJ1-3; clone_size: -; v_call: TRBV18
cdr3_nt: TGTGCCTGGAGTGTTTATCCTAGCGGGAGGGCCTTTAGCCAGTTCTTC; cdr3_aa: CAWSVYPSGRAFSQFF; d_call: TRBD2; j_call: TRBJ2-1; clone_size: -; v_call: TRBV30
cdr3_nt: TGTGCCAGCAGACCCGGTTACACCGGGGAGCTGTTTTTT; cdr3_aa: CASRPGYTGELFF; d_call: -; j_call: TRBJ2-2; clone_size: -; v_call: TRBV27
cdr3_nt: TGTGCCAGCAGCTTTTTCAGGGGACAAGAGACCCAGTACTTC; cdr3_aa: CASSFFRGQETQYF; d_call: -; j_call: TRBJ2-5; clone_size: -; v_call: TRBV11-2
cdr3_nt: TGTGCCAGCAGCGTAAAGCAGGGCGACTATGGCTACACCTTC; cdr3_aa: CASSVKQGDYGYTF; d_call: -; j_call: TRBJ1-2; clone_size: -; v_call: TRBV4-2
cdr3_nt: TGTGCCAGCAGTGGGACAGGGGGAGATCAGCCCCAGCATTTT; cdr3_aa: CASSGTGGDQPQHF; d_call: TRBD1; j_call: TRBJ1-5; clone_size: -; v_call: TRBV2
cdr3_nt: TGCAGCATAACTAGCGGGAGATCGGCCGGGGAGCTGTTTTTT; cdr3_aa: CSITSGRSAGELFF; d_call: TRBD2; j_call: TRBJ2-2; clone_size: once; v_call: TRBV29-1
cdr3_nt: TGTGCCAGCAGCTTAGGCGCGGGTGCTGGGGCCAACGTCCTGACTTTC; cdr3_aa: CASSLGAGAGANVLTF; d_call: -; j_call: TRBJ2-6; clone_size: -; v_call: TRBV7-9
cdr3_nt: TGTGCCAGCAGTCGGGAGGAGACAGATACGCAGTATTTT; cdr3_aa: CASSREETDTQYF; d_call: TRBD2; j_call: TRBJ2-3; clone_size: -; v_call: TRBV6-4
cdr3_nt: TGTGCCAGCAGCGGGACAGGGGATGAAAAACTGTTTTTT; cdr3_aa: CASSGTGDEKLFF; d_call: TRBD1; j_call: TRBJ1-4; clone_size: -; v_call: TRBV2
cdr3_nt: TGTGCCAGCAGCTTAGCGTACAGAGAATACAATGAGCAGTTCTTC; cdr3_aa: CASSLAYREYNEQFF; d_call: -; j_call: TRBJ2-1; clone_size: -; v_call: TRBV5-8
cdr3_nt: TGCGCCAGCAGCGAGGGACAGGCCATTAGCACAGATACGCAGTATTTT; cdr3_aa: CASSEGQAISTDTQYF; d_call: TRBD1; j_call: TRBJ2-3; clone_size: -; v_call: TRBV5-1
cdr3_nt: TGCGCCAGCGGCCCTGGCCCTCTCCTCAGCTACGAGCAGTACTTC; cdr3_aa: CASGPGPLLSYEQYF; d_call: -; j_call: TRBJ2-7; clone_size: -; v_call: TRBV5-1
cdr3_nt: TGTGCCAGCAGCTCTATACCGGAGGGGACCCAGTACTTC; cdr3_aa: CASSSIPEGTQYF; d_call: -; j_call: TRBJ2-5; clone_size: -; v_call: TRBV11-3
cdr3_nt: TGTGCCAGCAGCCAAGATCAGGGAACTGAAGCTTTCTTT; cdr3_aa: CASSQDQGTEAFF; d_call: -; j_call: TRBJ1-1; clone_size: once; v_call: TRBV14
cdr3_nt: TGTGCCAGTGACAGGGATAATTCACCCCTCCACTTT; cdr3_aa: CASDRDNSPLHF; d_call: TRBD1; j_call: TRBJ1-6; clone_size: once; v_call: TRBV2
cdr3_nt: TGTGCCAGCGACAGGGATGTGAACTTTAGCAATCAGCCCCAGCATTTT; cdr3_aa: CASDRDVNFSNQPQHF; d_call: TRBD1; j_call: TRBJ1-5; clone_size: -; v_call: TRBV28
cdr3_nt: TGTGCCAGCAGCTTAAGGGGCACGAGCAATCAGCCCCAGCATTTT; cdr3_aa: CASSLRGTSNQPQHF; d_call: -; j_call: TRBJ1-5; clone_size: few; v_call: TRBV7-8
cdr3_nt: TGTGCCAGCAGTGAATATATGAGCGGGAGGGCTGCGAATGAGCAGTTCTTC; cdr3_aa: CASSEYMSGRAANEQFF; d_call: TRBD2; j_call: TRBJ2-1; clone_size: -; v_call: TRBV25-1
cdr3_nt: TGTGCCAGCAGCCCCGAGGGGGGCGGGACCTACGAGCAGTACTTC; cdr3_aa: CASSPEGGGTYEQYF; d_call: -; j_call: TRBJ2-7; clone_size: -; v_call: TRBV2
cdr3_nt: TGTGCCAGCAGTAACAGGGCCCGCACAGATACGCAGTATTTT; cdr3_aa: CASSNRARTDTQYF; d_call: -; j_call: TRBJ2-3; clone_size: once; v_call: TRBV25-1
cdr3_nt: TGTGCCAGCAGCTTGGATTCACTACGAGAAGCTTTCTTT; cdr3_aa: CASSLDSLREAFF; d_call: -; j_call: TRBJ1-1; clone_size: -; v_call: TRBV5-5
cdr3_nt: TGTGCCAGCAGTTCCTCCGGGACAGCGCCCTACGAGCAGTACTTC; cdr3_aa: CASSSSGTAPYEQYF; d_call: TRBD1; j_call: TRBJ2-7; clone_size: -; v_call: TRBV2
cdr3_nt: TGCGCCAGCAGCTTGGGATCTAATGAAAAACTGTTTTTT; cdr3_aa: CASSLGSNEKLFF; d_call: -; j_call: TRBJ1-4; clone_size: -; v_call: TRBV5-1